The 30 T cell receptor beta chains reported below all come from one sample, sequenced in a study of OX40 agonist ivuxolimab in advanced cancers. Clones were read by immunoSEQ multiplex PCR, and TCRdb kept only the in-frame ones, dropping some. The sample has 70,000 to 95,000 clones; about 91% are singletons. This sample comprised CD4+ or CD8+ T cells sorted from blood, obtained in a trial of the OX40 agonist ivuxolimab. These receptors originate from an adult with an advanced solid tumor such as melanoma, head and neck, liver or kidney cancer.

The J gene is TRBJ2-7, the V gene TRBV30; D is possibly TRBD1 or TRBD2 (6 bases each). The CDR3 totals 16 residues. Looked up from germline, CDR1 is GTSNPN and CDR2 is SVGIG (reference sequence). Trimming pared 1 base from V and 2 bases from J, leaving 18 bases between. The CDR3 is CAWSAGRGAETYEQYF. CDR3 nucleotide sequence: TGTGCCTGGAGTGCAGGTAGGGGGGCTGAGACCTACGAGCAGTACTTC.

This chain connects TRBV6-5 to TRBJ1-6; TRBD1 matches 7 bases. V was clipped by 5 bases and J by 16 bases; unmatched bases: 11. Germline CDR1 and CDR2: MNHEY and SVGAGI. The CDR3 runs to 13 residues. This CDR3 is CASSPSLPGQLHF. DNA of the CDR3: TGTGCCAGCAGTCCTTCTTTACCGGGACAGCTCCACTTT.

In DNA, the CDR3 is TGTGCCTGGAGTGTTGGGGGACGGCAGCCCCAGCATTTT. As protein: CAWSVGGRQPQHF. The chain links TRBV30 to TRBJ1-5; TRBD1 might be the D (5 bases). This CDR3 has 13 residues. Germline CDR1 and CDR2: GTSNPN and SVGIG (reference sequence). V lost 0 bases and J 7 bases, leaving 10 bases between the germline ends.

J is TRBJ2-1 and V is TRBV11-1; no definite D call. V lost 1 base, J lost 7 bases, and 11 bases lay in between. Germline V gene lookup returns CDR1 SGHAT and CDR2 FQDESV (reference sequence). CDR3 length: 14 amino acids. CDR3 sequence (DNA): TGTGCCAGCAGCTTAGGGGCTTTTAATAATGAGCAGTTCTTC. Its translation: CASSLGAFNNEQFF.

The chain couples TRBV9 to TRBJ2-1; 12 positions match TRBD1. From germline, CDR1 is SGDLS and CDR2 YYNGEE. Unmatched junction bases numbered 5, after V lost 3 bases and J lost 7 bases. The CDR3 covers 15 residues. CDR3 DNA sequence: TGTGCCAGCAGCGAGGGACAGGGGGCGTATAATGAGCAGTTCTTC. It yields the protein CASSEGQGAYNEQFF.

The CDR3 DNA reads as TGTGCCAGCAGTGTCAGGGGCGGTAGCACAGATACGCAGTATTTT. It translates to CASSVRGGSTDTQYF. The V call is TRBV6-1, the J call TRBJ2-3; D possibly corresponds to TRBD1 (6 bases). The CDR3 contains 15 residues. V gave up 4 bases and J gave up 0 bases, with 11 bases separating them. The germline CDR1 and CDR2 sequences are MNHNS and SASEGT.

The chain joins TRBV6-1 to TRBJ2-2, with D maybe TRBD2 (5 bases). CDR1 and CDR2 (germline): MNHNS, SASEGT. The CDR3 sequence is 16 residues long. Trimming shortened V by 4 bases and J by 1 base, and 13 bases separated the two germline ends. CDR3 coding DNA: TGTGCCAGCAGTGCCGGGATGGTACAGAACACCGGGGAGCTGTTTTTT. Translating gives CASSAGMVQNTGELFF.

J is TRBJ2-2 and V is TRBV29-1; possible D gene TRBD2, 5 bases. The CDR3 spans 13 residues. Trimming removed 4 bases at V and 0 bases at J, with 6 bases between. The germline CDR1 and CDR2 sequences are SQVTM and ANQGSEA. The CDR3 DNA reads as TGCAGCGTTGCCGGGGCGAACACCGGGGAGCTGTTTTTT. Its protein product is CSVAGANTGELFF.

The chain is built from TRBV28 and TRBJ1-4; TRBD1 aligns across 7 bases. There are 17 residues in the CDR3. CDR1 is MDHEN, CDR2 SYDVKM, per germline. Trimming cost V 2 bases and J 0 bases; bases outside gene matches: 6. The CDR3 sequence: CASSLALDRPTNEKLFF. CDR3 nucleotide sequence: TGTGCCAGCAGTTTAGCCCTGGACAGGCCAACTAATGAAAAACTGTTTTTT.

The rearrangement uses TRBV9 and TRBJ2-7; a weak D match, TRBD1 (6 bases). The CDR3 has 14 amino acids. Germline values: CDR1 SGDLS, CDR2 YYNGEE. Between the trimmed V and J ends, which lost 1 base and 5 bases, there was a span of 13 bases. The CDR3 sequence: CASSVTTGPHEQYF. The CDR3 bases are TGTGCCAGCAGCGTAACGACAGGCCCCCACGAGCAGTACTTC.

CDR3 sequence reads: CASSKRDRVRAGRTGELFF. DNA of the CDR3: TGTGCCAGCAGCAAAAGGGACAGGGTGAGAGCGGGAAGGACCGGGGAGCTGTTTTTT. This chain uses TRBV21-1 with TRBJ2-2; no DNA check was done on the table's D call, TRBD1. TRBV21-1 is termed a pseudogene. This CDR3 region has 19 residues.

The chain joins TRBV18 to TRBJ1-4; D might be TRBD1 (5 bases). The length of the CDR3 is 12 residues. V was shortened by 3 bases and J by 7 bases, with 6 bases between the two germline ends. Per germline, CDR1 KGHSH and CDR2 LQKENI. This CDR3 is CASSPQGEKLFF. The CDR3 nucleotides read TGTGCCAGCTCACCCCAGGGTGAAAAACTGTTTTTT. The full variable domain, with the rest looked up from reference TRBV18 and TRBJ1-4, is NAGVMQNPRHLVRRRGQEARLRCSPMKGHSHVYWYRQLPEEGLKFMVYLQKENIIDESGMPKERFSAEFPKEGPSILRIQQVVRGDSAAYFCASSPQGEKLFFGSGTQLSVL.

V gene TRBV11-2 combines with J gene TRBJ1-4; no reliable D call. Germline loops: CDR1 SGHAT, CDR2 FQNNGV. The CDR3 has 13 residues. V lost 5 bases and J lost 8, with 12 bases in between. CDR3 amino acids: CASSTPSREKLFF. CDR3 in DNA: TGTGCCAGCAGCACCCCATCACGCGAAAAACTGTTTTTT.

The chain links TRBV5-6 to TRBJ2-3, with 9 bases fitting TRBD1. Looked up from germline, CDR1 is SGHDT and CDR2 is YYEEEE. With V trimmed by 7 bases and J by 2 bases, 14 bases remained unmatched. This CDR3 has 17 residues. CDR3 nucleotide sequence: TGTGCCAGCGGGACAGGGCCGACGGGGGGAACCACAGATACGCAGTATTTT. Encoded protein: CASGTGPTGGTTDTQYF. The whole variable domain, filled in from reference TRBV5-6 and TRBJ2-3, reads DAGVTQSPTHLIKTRGQQVTLRCSPKSGHDTVSWYQQALGQGPQFIFQYYEEEERQRGNFPDRFSGHQFPNYSSELNVNALLLGDSALYLCASGTGPTGGTTDTQYFGPGTRLTVL.

The gene calls are TRBV15 and TRBJ1-3; a possible D gene is TRBD1 (5 bases). The CDR3 totals 12 residues. Trimming removed 8 bases at V and 2 bases at J, with 7 bases between. Germline CDR1 and CDR2: LNHNV and YYDKDF (reference sequence). For the CDR3, the DNA is TGTGCCACCTCGACAGCTGGAAACACCATATATTTT. Its translation is CATSTAGNTIYF.

V and J are TRBV6-5 and TRBJ1-5; D remains ambiguous. The CDR3 consists of 16 residues. Germline V gives CDR1 MNHEY, CDR2 SVGAGI. Trimming stripped 2 bases from V and 2 bases from J, with 13 bases between. The CDR3 is CASSYNSGVGNQPQHF. The CDR3 DNA sequence: TGTGCCAGCAGTTACAACTCGGGAGTCGGCAATCAGCCCCAGCATTTT.

The J gene is TRBJ1-4, the V gene TRBV28, with D perhaps TRBD1 (6 bases). Per the germline V gene, CDR1 is MDHEN and CDR2 is SYDVKM. This CDR3 spans 14 amino acids. V was shortened by 7 bases and J by 7 bases, with 16 bases between the two germline ends. CDR3 residues: CASTPGGAREKLFF. The CDR3 DNA is TGTGCCAGCACCCCGGGGGGGGCGCGTGAAAAACTGTTTTTT.

This clone has only one observation. The chain couples TRBV18 to TRBJ1-1; tentatively, D is TRBD1 (6 bases). Trimming shortened V by 3 bases and J by 10 bases, and 15 bases separated the two germline ends. Germline CDR1 reads KGHSH; CDR2 reads LQKENI. The CDR3 runs to 13 residues. The CDR3 sequence is CASSPNRESAAFF. CDR3 bases: TGTGCCAGCTCACCGAACAGGGAGTCGGCAGCTTTCTTT.

The J gene is TRBJ1-5, the V gene TRBV6-1; the match to TRBD1 covers 9 bases. With 7 bases clipped from V and 4 bases from J, the junction kept 8 bases outside the gene matches. The V gene's germline CDR1 is MNHNS and CDR2 SASEGT. CDR3 length: 15 residues. CDR3 protein: CASTIQGALNQPQHF. CDR3 bases: TGTGCCAGCACCATACAGGGGGCATTGAATCAGCCCCAGCATTTT.

This rearrangement joins TRBV7-9 to TRBJ1-3, with unresolved D. Germline CDR1 and CDR2: SEHNR and FQNEAQ (reference sequence). CDR3 length: 15 amino acids. Trimming left V 1 base short and J 3 bases short, with 10 bases between. This CDR3 reads CASSLGRAGGNTIYF. CDR3 in DNA: TGTGCCAGCAGCTTAGGCCGCGCCGGTGGAAACACCATATATTTT.

This chain connects TRBV5-6 to TRBJ2-5, with 7 bases identical to TRBD1. V shed 3 bases and J 0 bases; nucleotides not matched to a gene: 2. CDR1 and CDR2 (germline): SGHDT, YYEEEE. CDR3 size: 14 residues. The CDR3 nucleotides are TGTGCCAGCAGCTCGACAGGGTACCAAGAGACCCAGTACTTC. Amino acids: CASSSTGYQETQYF.

V gene TRBV4-3 combines with J gene TRBJ2-7, with 13 nucleotides matching TRBD2. Germline CDR1 reads LGHNA; CDR2 reads YSLEER. V lost 0 bases and J lost 5; bases outside the gene matches: 4. This CDR3 comprises 16 residues. The CDR3: CASSQEELAGGHEQYF. CDR3 in DNA: TGCGCCAGCAGCCAAGAAGAACTAGCGGGAGGGCACGAGCAGTACTTC.

Written as DNA, the CDR3 is TGTGCCAGCACGGACAGGGCGACAGATACGCAGTATTTT. Its translation: CASTDRATDTQYF. The V and J genes are TRBV19 and TRBJ2-3; TRBD1 aligns across 8 bases. Germline values: CDR1 LNHDA, CDR2 SQIVND (reference sequence). J was trimmed by 3 bases and V by 9 bases; bases with no gene match: 5. This CDR3 has 13 residues.

The CDR3: CASSPRTESTDTQYF. The CDR3 bases are TGTGCCAGCTCACCTCGGACAGAAAGCACAGATACGCAGTATTTT. V gene TRBV18 combines with J gene TRBJ2-3, with D possibly TRBD1 on 6 matching bases. Germline CDR1 is KGHSH and CDR2 is LQKENI. The CDR3 covers 15 residues. Trimming pared 3 bases from V and 0 bases from J, leaving 10 bases between.

V usage is TRBV28 and J usage is TRBJ2-3, with 10 bases fitting TRBD1. This CDR3 spans 18 amino acids. Germline CDR1 and CDR2: MDHEN and SYDVKM. V shed 7 bases, J shed 3 bases, and the junction held 16 bases outside the gene matches. CDR3 sequence reads: CASIPGIVGQGLTDTQYF. CDR3 in DNA: TGTGCCAGCATCCCCGGGATCGTGGGACAGGGGCTTACAGATACGCAGTATTTT.

J is TRBJ2-1 and V is TRBV9; 9 bases are shared with TRBD2. J was trimmed by 6 bases and V by 4 bases; bases with no gene match: 8. The V gene's germline CDR1 is SGDLS and CDR2 YYNGEE. The CDR3 is made up of 15 amino acids. CDR3 amino acids: CASSRTSGLFNEQFF. The CDR3 coding sequence is TGTGCCAGCAGCAGAACTAGCGGGTTATTCAATGAGCAGTTCTTC.

The rearrangement joins TRBV4-2 to TRBJ2-1; 9 bases are shared with TRBD2. The germline V gene has CDR1 LGHNA and CDR2 YNFKEQ. With 2 bases clipped from V and 7 bases from J, the junction kept 3 bases outside the gene matches. The CDR3 runs 14 residues. CDR3 nucleotides: TGTGCCAGCAGCCAACAGCGGGAGGCTAATGAGCAGTTCTTC. Translated, it gives CASSQQREANEQFF.

CDR3 sequence (DNA): TGCGCCAGCAGGGACGACCTTGCAACTAATGAAAAACTGTTTTTT. It is translated as CASRDDLATNEKLFF. The V and J genes are TRBV5-1 and TRBJ1-4; the D is unclear. Trimming cost V 5 bases and J 0 bases, with 11 bases left between them. In germline, CDR1 is SGHRS, CDR2 YFSETQ. The CDR3 extends over 15 amino acids.

The chain joins TRBV19 to TRBJ2-7; 9 bases fit TRBD1. The CDR3 covers 16 residues. Trimming removed 5 bases from V and 5 bases from J; junction bases left unmatched: 13. CDR1 LNHDA and CDR2 SQIVND come from the germline V gene (reference sequence). The CDR3, as DNA: TGTGCCAGTAGTGTTGCGGGACAGGGAAGGGGCAACGAGCAGTACTTC. This gives the protein CASSVAGQGRGNEQYF. Drawing the rest from reference TRBV19 and TRBJ2-7, the complete variable domain is DGGITQSPKYLFRKEGQNVTLSCEQNLNHDAMYWYRQDPGQGLRLIYYSQIVNDFQKGDIAEGYSVSREKKESFPLTVTSAQKNPTAFYLCASSVAGQGRGNEQYFGPGTRLTVT.

The CDR3 DNA follows: TGTGCCAGCAGCCTCGGGACGGACTACAATGAGCAGTTCTTC. This sequence encodes CASSLGTDYNEQFF. The V gene is TRBV7-8, the J gene TRBJ2-1, with D perhaps being TRBD1 or TRBD2 (5 bases each). The V gene's germline CDR1 is SGHVS and CDR2 FQNEAQ. The germline V and J ends were trimmed by 5 bases and 3 bases, with 11 bases remaining between them. The CDR3 length is 14 residues.